This T cell receptor beta chain was found in a study of blood T cell repertoires in COVID-19. Study details: Spain, Italy and the United States supplied samples that represented acute and convalescent COVID-19.

This CDR3 is built from 17 residues. V shed 1 base, J shed 8 bases, and the junction held 14 bases outside the gene matches. Germline V gene data show CDR1 as SGHTA and CDR2 as FQGNSA. In the authors' methods: For nucleated cells, counts were estimated from reference gene primer amplification. Sequencing used immunoSEQ multiplex PCR; TCRdb keeps in-frame clones, though not all of them. The DNA was the basis for D and trimming; V, J and clone size are from that table. Among 280,000 or so clones, roughly 87% were seen once, and the ten largest hold 6%. The clonotype was recovered from a woman aged 35 to 49 who had recovered from COVID-19. The gene calls are TRBV7-2 and TRBJ2-4; 7 nucleotides agree with TRBD1. The material sequenced was PBMCs or T cells enriched from blood (not recorded which). CDR3 loop: CASSLVYLETGKYIQYF. The CDR3 region has the DNA TGTGCCAGCAGCTTAGTCTATTTGGAGACAGGGAAATACATTCAGTACTTC.